This T cell receptor (beta chain) is drawn from a study of cytomegalovirus exposure and HLA in healthy donors (dated by TCRdb to about 2017). For the wider study: An earlier analysis of roughly 500 of the donors reported roughly 300 Gb of sequence data and 95 million to 130 million unique TCR beta sequences obtained from some 170 million T cells. An early release that covered some 630 HLA-typed donors contained 250 to 350 gigabases of sequencing data and about 93 million unique TCR sequences. The genetic ancestry cluster associated with self-reported Caucasian donors included about four fifths of the 398 genotyped donors. The aim of the study was to test whether cataloging public T cell receptors could identify signatures of past pathogen exposure. The T cell repertoires of some 670 subjects were profiled by immunosequencing and related to cytomegalovirus serostatus. Along with the approximately 670-subject first cohort, a separate validation cohort of over a hundred different subjects was used. The study combined high-throughput TCR immunosequencing, statistical association of individual TCRs with disease status, and machine learning to predict cytomegalovirus infection status. In a later analysis, previously published TCR beta repertoires from more than 500 donors were re-analyzed and high-resolution HLA genotyping was added so that TCR occurrence patterns could be studied. Rather than using new phenotypic data, the later analysis identified candidate immune exposures from TCR beta sequences and from how often those sequences occurred across donors. An earlier analysis of some 500 of the donors used high-throughput TCR beta sequencing to judge whether each TCR beta V gene segment behaved as functional or pseudogenic. Donor age, sex, ethnicity and CMV serostatus were collected together with the repertoire data. A later genetic analysis used genome-wide SNP genotypes for about 60% of the roughly 670 donors, treating that subset as a discovery cohort. Every discovery cohort repertoire had been produced on one sequencing platform. Both class I and class II loci were covered by HLA typing, at four-digit resolution. Typing coverage varied by locus: roughly 620-640 donors for A, B, C, DRB1 and DQB1; roughly 510 for DQA1; more than 600 for DPA1; some 470 for DPB1. Because of strong linkage in the cohort, a few DR-DQ haplotypes were treated as single units for association and clustering. Across approximately 400 genotyped donors of the cohort, an average of 235,054 unique TCR beta nucleotide sequences per donor were sequenced, and roughly 20% of those sequences were non-productive. Study-level results and caveats: In a later analysis, HLA-associated TCR beta chains were found to be more clonally expanded and to have lower generation probabilities than equally common non-associated chains. HLA typing was unavailable for some donors at each locus, so association tests used only the typed subset. The only immune exposure information available for the cohort was CMV serostatus. In a later genetic analysis, a missense DCLRE1C variant was associated with V-gene and J-gene trimming of TCR beta chains, and the association was replicated in an independent cohort. The cohort was sequenced for TCR beta chains only, and without alpha or paired-chain data the features that could be detected were limited. The study listed 150 to 200 TCR beta chains as associated with cytomegalovirus. In a later analysis, the rate of TCR association differed among HLA loci, with DRB1 alleles having the most associated TCRs and HLA-C alleles having the fewest. Cytomegalovirus status was reported to be diagnosed by the classifier with high specificity and sensitivity in both the original and validation cohorts. Most TCR sequences were seen in very few donors, while some public TCRs were found in many individuals. A later analysis associated roughly 17,000 TCR beta sequences with specific HLA alleles at a false discovery rate of 0.05. According to a later analysis, most CMV-associated TCR beta chains appeared to be HLA-restricted, and the HLA associations seemed to be driven largely by CMV exposure. In vitro tests confirmed that a few of the cytomegalovirus-associated TCR beta chains recognize cytomegalovirus antigens. Some IMGT-functional V segments, including TRBV6-2 and TRBV6-3, could not be told apart with the 87-base-pair reads, so those segments were excluded. According to a later analysis, parvovirus B19, influenza, CMV and Epstein-Barr virus appeared linked to several top co-occurrence clusters. Because counts were too low, some 17 rarely observed V segments, including chromosome 9 orphons, were excluded from the earlier analysis of some 540 of the donors. A further reported finding was that TCR beta sequences accurately predicted the HLA-A and HLA-B alleles for most subjects in the first cohort. When HLA alleles, especially DR and DQ, strongly co-occurred, TCR associations were difficult to assign to individual alleles. The sequencing pipeline was judged likely to have produced a cluster of highly shared sequence variants as a technical artifact. Presence/absence analyses assumed roughly uniform sequencing depth across donors, an assumption that may not hold. Linkage disequilibrium might explain the correlated functional status among segregating V segments, but an unknown experimental factor could not be ruled out. Compared with the approximately 670-donor mean, donors in an Asian-associated ancestry cluster had fewer N-insertions in productive TCRs, according to a later genetic analysis. Broadly in line with IMGT annotations, most TCR beta V segments showed up in productive rearrangements about 90% or about 30% of the time in an earlier analysis of around 600 of the donors. The authors suggested that the approach could potentially be extended to other disease states and immunological phenotypes.

The cohort was made up of hundreds of healthy bone marrow donors. Cohort members were all nominally healthy when sampled, although unrecorded immune exposures were likely present. The donor tested CMV seropositive and was one of the 289 seropositive cohort members. A peripheral blood sample was collected from each donor, and TCR beta sequencing was performed on peripheral blood mononuclear cells. The Qiagen DNeasy Blood Extraction Kit was used to extract genomic DNA from the blood cell samples. From its cysteine to its phenylalanine, the CDR3 spans 14 amino acids. The kept DNA is CDR3 alone, 42 bases in frame from the first base. Unmatched junction bases come to 9, with V trimmed by 8 bases and J by 3 bases. The germline V gene (reference sequence) gives CDR1 as MNHEY and CDR2 as SMNVEV. The protocol used for the library was the immunoSEQ multiplex PCR assay. The multiplex PCR relied on a mix of 60 forward primers for TCR Vbeta segments and 13 reverse primers for TCR Jbeta segments. The CDR3 region of rearranged TCR beta genes was amplified from genomic DNA by a multiplex PCR assay. On the Illumina HiSeq System, the amplified TCR beta libraries were sequenced as 87-base-pair reads. The paper's processing steps were these. A later analysis tallied around 87 million unique TCR beta chains across the roughly 610 repertoires, and around 9.9 million of those chains were shared by two or more donors. Raw reads were error-corrected and collapsed into unique sequences by a nearest-neighbor algorithm in which closely related sequences were merged to remove PCR and sequencing errors. V, D and J gene segments were assigned by aligning CDR3 sequences to IMGT reference sequences. Each retained sequence needed at least a six-nucleotide match to both a V gene segment and a J gene segment. A rearrangement was called productive if the CDR3 had no stop codons and remained in frame with V and J, and every other rearrangement was called non-productive. Following IMGT convention, CDR3 was defined as the stretch from the second conserved V-encoded cysteine to the conserved J-encoded phenylalanine. The earlier analysis of 587 of the donors excluded sequences that lacked an unambiguous match to a single V gene segment. In an earlier analysis of 587 of the donors, a V segment was called functional when productive rearrangements were above 56.7%, and segregating when the standard deviation between donors exceeded 5%. A statistical classification framework was developed to diagnose cytomegalovirus status using the catalog of TCR beta chain sequences. In a later analysis, V and J genes were assigned by comparing TCR nucleotide sequences against IMGT/GENE-DB human TR gene sequences. A later analysis assigned CDR3 sequences and most-parsimonious VDJ recombination scenarios with the TCRdist pipeline. In a later analysis, each TCR beta chain was defined by its CDR3 amino acid sequence together with its V-gene family, and reads lacking a unique V-gene family were excluded. A later analysis removed 600 or so highly shared, low-generation-probability nucleotide sequences to deal with suspected cross-contamination and a sequencing artifact. In a later analysis, a clonal expansion index was calculated for each public chain from normalized within-repertoire ranks of inferred template counts. A later analysis computed generation probabilities with a VDJ recombination model fitted to out-of-frame rearrangements, and checked the results against IGoR. In a later analysis, TCR-TCR, TCR-HLA and TCR-CMV co-occurrence was scored with hypergeometric tests, and a repertoire-size bias correction was applied to TCR pairs. False discovery rates were estimated in a later analysis by permuting HLA or CMV assignments 20 times. A later analysis grouped co-occurring TCRs with DBSCAN, adding TCRdist sequence similarity when clustering within HLA-allele-positive subsets. Repertoires with fewer than 30,000 or more than 120,000 public chains, plus five repertoires with anomalous nucleotide sharing, were excluded from co-occurrence clustering. This immuneACCESS table, as held by TCRdb, lists in-frame sequences with V and J called but not all clones. Of the missing ones, under half trace to an unresolved V gene in checked studies; the others have no known cause. That table gives V, J and clone size, and the DNA gave D and trimming. A total of about 160,000 clones appear in this sample, 60% to 80% of them only once. 9.7% of the sample is taken by the ten largest.

To note about this clone: Its antigen remains undetermined. Per-base quality was not reported, and no clone a single base away is much larger than it.

The chain employs TRBV27 and TRBJ1-2; TRBD1 aligns with 7 central bases. The TCR sequence derives from a man in his late teens or twenties in good health and CMV-seropositive. Sequencing was done on a sample of PBMCs. The encoded CDR3 is CASPGGGADYGYTF. The sequence in DNA is TGTGCCAGCCCTGGAGGGGGCGCCGACTATGGCTACACCTTC.